This TCR beta chain was profiled in a study of T-cell reconstitution after alpha-beta-depleted transplantation in children. The length of the CDR3 is 18 residues. V was clipped by 1 base and J by 5 bases, with 25 bases between them. Germline lookup yields CDR1 SQVTM and CDR2 ANQGSEA. This sample's TCRbeta library carried unique molecular identifier barcodes. Via MiXCR, TCRdb re-called the PCR reads, giving one row per CDR3 protein. Of around 340,000 distinct CDR3 sequences in the sample, approximately 12% are singletons; the top ten hold approximately 4.3%. The genes are TRBV29-1 and TRBJ2-3; D tentatively reads TRBD1 or TRBD2 (5 bases each). The source of this sequence is a human donor who donated a stem cell graft to a child with Fanconi anemia. The sample here was PBMCs, taken from the stem cell graft. CDR3 DNA: TGCAGCGTTGAAGGAATCGGAGGCAGGGATTCTGTGGGAGATACGCAGTATTTT. Encoded protein: CSVEGIGGRDSVGDTQYF.